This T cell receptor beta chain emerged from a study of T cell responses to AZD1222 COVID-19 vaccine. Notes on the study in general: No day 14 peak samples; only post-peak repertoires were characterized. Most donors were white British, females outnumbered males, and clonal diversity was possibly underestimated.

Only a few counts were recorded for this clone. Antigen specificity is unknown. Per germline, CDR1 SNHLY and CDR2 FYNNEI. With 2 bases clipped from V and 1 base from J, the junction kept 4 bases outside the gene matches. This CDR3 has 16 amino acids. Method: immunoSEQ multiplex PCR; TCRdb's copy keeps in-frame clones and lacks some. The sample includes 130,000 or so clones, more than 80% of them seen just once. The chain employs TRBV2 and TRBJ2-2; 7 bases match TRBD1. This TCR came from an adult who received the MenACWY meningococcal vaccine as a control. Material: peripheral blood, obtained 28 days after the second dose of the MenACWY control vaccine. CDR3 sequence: CASSERGQKNTGELFF. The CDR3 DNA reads TGTGCCAGCAGTGAAAGGGGACAGAAGAACACCGGGGAGCTGTTTTTT.